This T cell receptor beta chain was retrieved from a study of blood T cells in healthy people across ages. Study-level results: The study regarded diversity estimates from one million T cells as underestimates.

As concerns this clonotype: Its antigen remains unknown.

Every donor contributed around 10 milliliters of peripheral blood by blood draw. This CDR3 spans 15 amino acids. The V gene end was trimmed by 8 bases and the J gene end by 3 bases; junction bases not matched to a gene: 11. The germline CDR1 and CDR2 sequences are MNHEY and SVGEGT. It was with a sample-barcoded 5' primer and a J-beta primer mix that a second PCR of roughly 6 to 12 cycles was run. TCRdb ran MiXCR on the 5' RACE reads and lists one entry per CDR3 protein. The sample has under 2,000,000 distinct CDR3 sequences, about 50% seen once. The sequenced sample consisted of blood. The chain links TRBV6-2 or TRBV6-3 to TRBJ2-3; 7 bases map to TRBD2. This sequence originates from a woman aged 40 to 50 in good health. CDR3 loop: CASGKSGTRTDTQYF. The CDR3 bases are TGTGCCAGCGGGAAAAGCGGGACGCGGACAGATACGCAGTATTTT.